A selection of T cell receptor beta chains follows, all from one sample in a study of tumor and adjacent non-tumor tissue in lung cancer. TCRdb analysed the multiplex PCR reads with MiXCR anew, one entry per CDR3 protein. The sample carries under 250,000 distinct CDR3 sequences, 60% to 85% recorded once. Sequenced material: lung tumor tissue. The receptors stem from a man in his 60s with non-small cell lung cancer. Each CDR3 is given with its conserved first and last residue. A D gene is named only where the DNA matches it firmly. For some rows the clone size is stated as once, few or many, or as a class when expanded; others skip it.

TRBV29-1	TRBJ2-1	many	TRBD1	TGCAGCGCCAGAACAGGGGGACCTACGGAGTTCTTC	CSARTGGPTEFF
TRBV4-1	TRBJ2-1	NA	TRBD2	TGCGCCAGCAGCCAGGGCCCTCGGGGAGCGGGAGCCCCCAATGAGCAGTTCTTC	CASSQGPRGAGAPNEQFF
TRBV11-2	TRBJ2-1	once	NA	TGTGCCAGCACCCCCCACGGGGTGGCCAGTGGGGTTTACAATGAGCAGCTCTTC	CASTPHGVASGVYNEQLF
TRBV29-1	TRBJ2-7	NA	NA	NA	CSVRDYTCNEQYF
TRBV4-1	TRBJ2-6	once	NA	TGCGCCAACAGCCAAGACCGATATAGGCTCTCTGGGGCCAACGTCCTGACTTTC	CANSQDRYRLSGANVLTF
TRBV4-2	TRBJ1-4	NA	NA	TGTGCCAGCAGCCGAGACATACACGGGGAGGAAAAACTGTTTTTT	CASSRDIHGEEKLFF
TRBV4-3	TRBJ1-1	many	NA	TGCGCCAGCAGCCAAGAACAGGGCGCTGAAGCTTTCTTT	CASSQEQGAEAFF
TRBV11-2	TRBJ2-5	NA	TRBD2	TGTACCAGCAGCTTAACGACTAGCGGGTGGGAAGAGACCCAGTACTTC	CTSSLTTSGWEETQYF
TRBV20-1	TRBJ1-5	NA	NA	TGCAGTGCTCTTGGACAGAGCAATCAGCCCCAGCATTTT	CSALGQSNQPQHF
TRBV29-1	TRBJ2-5	few	NA	TGCAGCGTTGAGGATCGTAGCGGAGGGCACCAAGAGACTCAGTACTTC	CSVEDRSGGHQETQYF
TRBV6-6	TRBJ2-3	NA	NA	TGTGCCAGCAGCCAGGCACAGGGCACAGATACGCAGTATTTT	CASSQAQGTDTQYF
TRBV6-1	TRBJ1-6	few	NA	TGTGCCAGCAGGACGACTGCCGTTGAGGGTTCACCCCTCCACTTT	CASRTTAVEGSPLHF
TRBV20-1	TRBJ1-5	NA	TRBD1	TGCAGTGCTAGACCACAGGGGTGGAATCAGCCCCAGCATTTT	CSARPQGWNQPQHF
TRBV20-1	TRBJ1-4	NA	TRBD1	TGCAGTGCCAAGGATGACAGGGGTGATGAAAAACTGGTTTTT	CSAKDDRGDEKLVF
TRBV6-6	TRBJ2-3	NA	TRBD2	TGTGCCAGCAGACCCACGGGGGGGATAACAAATACGCAGTATTTT	CASRPTGGITNTQYF
TRBV6-2/TRBV6-3	TRBJ1-5	NA	TRBD1	TGTGCCAGAAGGCGACAGGGACAAAGCGGGAATCAGCTCCAGCATTTT	CARRRQGQSGNQLQHF